This T cell receptor (beta chain) was sequenced in a study of T cell responses to AZD1222 COVID-19 vaccine. Turning to the study itself: Samples with a second dose at about 4 or about 12 weeks were pooled together. General study findings and limits: Baseline serostatus was positive in only five to seven AZD1222 recipients. Donors, mostly white British, included more females; clonal diversity was possibly underestimated.

Sequenced by immunoSEQ multiplex PCR; TCRdb stores in-frame clones only, minus some. There are some 90,000 clones in the sample; roughly 89% occur only once, and approximately 2.5% lies in the top ten. Notes on this clone: Its antigen remains unknown.

The CDR3 has 19 residues. This receptor was taken from an adult in good health. The V gene is TRBV21-1, the J gene TRBJ1-1; the D call in the table, TRBD1, was not verified against the DNA. TRBV21-1 is an annotated pseudogene. Sequenced here: peripheral blood, sampled on day 0 of AZD1222 vaccination. CDR3 coding DNA: TGTGCCAGCAGCAAATGGCGGGACAGGAACCTCTTTTTGAACACTGAAGCTTTCTTT. It specifies CASSKWRDRNLFLNTEAFF.